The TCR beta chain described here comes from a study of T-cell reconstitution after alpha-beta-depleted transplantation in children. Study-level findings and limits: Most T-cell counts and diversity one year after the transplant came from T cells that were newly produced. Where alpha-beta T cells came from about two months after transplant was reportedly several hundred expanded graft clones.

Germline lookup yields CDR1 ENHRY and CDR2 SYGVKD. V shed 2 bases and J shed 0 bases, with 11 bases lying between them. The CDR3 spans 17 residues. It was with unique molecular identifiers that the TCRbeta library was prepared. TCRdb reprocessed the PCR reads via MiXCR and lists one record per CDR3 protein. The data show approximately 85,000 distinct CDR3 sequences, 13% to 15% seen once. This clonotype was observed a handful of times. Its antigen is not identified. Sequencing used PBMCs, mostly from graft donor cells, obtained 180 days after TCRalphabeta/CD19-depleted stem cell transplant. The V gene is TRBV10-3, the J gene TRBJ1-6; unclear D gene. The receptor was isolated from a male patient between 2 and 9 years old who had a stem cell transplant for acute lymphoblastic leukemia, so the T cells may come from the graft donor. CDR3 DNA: TGTGCCATCAGTGAGGACAATAAGAGCTCCTATAATTCACCCCTCCACTTT. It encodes CAISEDNKSSYNSPLHF.